A single sample is the source of the 16 T cell receptor beta chains below, sequenced in a study of identical twins (dated by TCRdb to 2015 to 2016). Receptor libraries were prepared by 5' RACE. Instrument on record: Illumina HiSeq 2000. The raw public data were reprocessed by TCRdb itself: fastp quality trimming at Q25, MiXCR clonotype calling, in-frame beta chains only. Rows with a matching CDR3 protein are joined into one entry that keeps the most common DNA and genes. In all, the sample holds 400,000 to 550,000 distinct CDR3 sequences, and 22% of those were seen once. The ten most abundant clones make up 0.91% of the sample. In addition, the sample was reused for a study of T cells expressing NK-cell markers.

The specimen sequenced was CD4+ T cells sorted from blood. These receptors all stem from a young woman in good health.

The chain combines TRBV10-3 with TRBJ2-7; TRBD1 is a possible D gene (5 bases). This CDR3 region has 15 residues. Trimming took off 3 bases at V and 7 bases at J, with 19 bases between the two ends. CDR1 is ENHRY, CDR2 SYGVKD, per germline. The CDR3, as DNA: TGTGCCATCAGTGACCGGGTGGCAGGGTTTACGGAGCAGTACTTC. As protein: CAISDRVAGFTEQYF.

This clonotype was counted between two and nine times. The chain employs TRBV20-1 and TRBJ2-3, with TRBD2 matching over 7 bases. CDR1 and CDR2 (germline): DFQATT, SNEGSKA (reference sequence). CDR3 length: 15 residues. With 7 bases clipped from V and 1 base from J, the junction kept 11 bases outside the gene matches. This CDR3 is CSGISGAAGTDTQYF. The CDR3 DNA sequence: TGCAGTGGAATAAGCGGGGCCGCAGGCACAGATACGCAGTATTTT.

The rearrangement uses TRBV12-3 or TRBV12-4 and TRBJ2-6; D might be TRBD2 (5 bases). The CDR3 runs to 14 residues. Trimming left V 3 bases short and J 5 bases short, with 8 bases between. The CDR3 is CASSFAGWANVLTF. In DNA, the CDR3 is TGTGCCAGCAGTTTTGCGGGTTGGGCCAACGTCCTGACTTTC.

This clonotype turned up a few times. The chain carries TRBV6-2 or TRBV6-3 and TRBJ1-2; D perhaps matches TRBD1 (6 bases). Germline CDR1 and CDR2: MNHEY and SVGEGT. The CDR3 is 16 residues long. Between the trimmed V and J ends, which lost 2 bases and 4 bases, there was a span of 17 bases. Here the CDR3 DNA reads TGTGCCAGCAGTTACGTGGGTTCTAGGGGGGCCTATGGCTACACCTTC. It yields the protein CASSYVGSRGAYGYTF.

This clonotype has at least ten counts. The V gene is TRBV4-2, the J gene TRBJ2-2, with 14 bases identical to TRBD2. The length of the CDR3 is 17 residues. CDR1 LGHNA and CDR2 YNFKEQ come from the germline V gene. V was clipped by 3 bases and J by 6 bases; unmatched bases: 6. The CDR3 sequence is CASSQGLAGEASGELFF. The DNA of the CDR3 is TGTGCCAGCAGCCAGGGACTAGCGGGAGAGGCGTCCGGGGAGCTGTTTTTT.

This chain joins TRBV5-1 and TRBJ2-5; the D gene is possibly TRBD1 (6 bases). CDR1 is SGHRS, CDR2 YFSETQ, per germline. Trimming shortened V by 2 bases and J by 3 bases, and 14 bases separated the two germline ends. This CDR3 spans 15 amino acids. The CDR3 reads CASSFYTGKEETQYF. CDR3 nucleotide sequence: TGCGCCAGCAGCTTTTACACAGGGAAAGAAGAGACCCAGTACTTC.

This clonotype has just a few counts. The rearrangement joins TRBV6-5 to TRBJ2-1, with 12 bases identical to TRBD2. This CDR3 is 15 amino acids long. Per germline, CDR1 MNHEY and CDR2 SVGAGI. V lost 5 bases, J lost 9 bases, and 8 bases stayed unmatched. Here the CDR3 reads CASSILAGGPREQFF. The DNA for the CDR3 is TGTGCCAGCAGTATACTAGCGGGGGGCCCCCGTGAGCAGTTCTTC.

V usage is TRBV7-6 and J usage is TRBJ2-1; D possibly corresponds to TRBD1 (5 bases). With 4 bases removed from V and 7 bases from J, the gap between germline ends came to 14 bases. CDR3 length equals 14 residues. Germline V gives CDR1 SGHVS, CDR2 FNYEAQ. The CDR3, as DNA: TGTGCCAGCAGCTCCAGGCCTCAGGGTAATGAGCAGTTCTTC. Amino acid sequence: CASSSRPQGNEQFF.

This clonotype came up a few times. This chain links TRBV20-1 with TRBJ2-1, with a possible D match to TRBD1 (5 bases). V shed 0 bases and J shed 3 bases, with 9 bases lying between them. There are 14 residues in the CDR3. Germline V lookup: CDR1 DFQATT, CDR2 SNEGSKA (reference sequence). DNA of the CDR3: TGCAGTGCTAGAGAAAGGGGCGGCTACAATGAGCAGTTCTTC. It specifies CSARERGGYNEQFF.

This clonotype was seen just once. V usage is TRBV6-1 and J usage is TRBJ2-1, with D unclear. The CDR3 sequence is 12 residues long. V was cut by 10 bases and J by 4 bases, with 11 bases left in between. Germline V gene sequence: CDR1 MNHNS, CDR2 SASEGT. The CDR3 region is CATRQAYNEQFF. The CDR3 bases are TGTGCCACCAGACAAGCTTACAATGAGCAGTTCTTC.

The chain has TRBV15 and TRBJ2-3, with D perhaps TRBD1 (5 bases). Trimming took off 6 bases at V and 6 bases at J, with 13 bases between the two ends. The CDR3 extends over 13 amino acids. The germline V gene has CDR1 LNHNV and CDR2 YYDKDF (reference sequence). CDR3 amino acids: CATSIGVRDTQYF. CDR3 coding DNA: TGTGCCACCAGTATAGGGGTTAGGGATACGCAGTATTTT.

A few counts support this clonotype. The chain combines TRBV6-2 or TRBV6-3 with TRBJ1-2; D gene unclear. CDR3 length equals 13 residues. The germline gives CDR1 MNHEY, CDR2 SVGEGT. V lost 4 bases to trimming and J lost 5 bases, with 11 bases between them. The CDR3 DNA reads TGTGCCAGCAGTTGGCGCACCTCGTATGGCTACACCTTC. Translation: CASSWRTSYGYTF.

A word on this clonotype: It may be a read error: a sequence one base away is much more abundant. The chain joins TRBV25-1 to TRBJ2-7; TRBD1 matches at 7 bases. There are 13 residues in the CDR3. Germline V gene data show CDR1 as MGHDK and CDR2 as SYGVNS. V trimming: 6 bases; J trimming: 0 bases; junction bases outside the gene matches: 2. In DNA form, the CDR3 reads TGTGCCAGCAGACGGGACAGCTCCTACGAGCAGTACTTC. Translated: CASRRDSSYEQYF.

This clonotype was seen more than once but under ten times. The genes are TRBV5-6 and TRBJ2-1, with D perhaps being TRBD1 or TRBD2 (6 bases each). Trimming shortened V by 6 bases and J by 6 bases, and 16 bases separated the two germline ends. The germline CDR1 and CDR2 sequences are SGHDT and YYEEEE. CDR3 length: 14 amino acids. The CDR3 DNA follows: TGTGCCAGCAACCAGAAGGGGGGCATCAATGAGCAGTTCTTC. This gives the protein CASNQKGGINEQFF.

This chain connects TRBV5-1 to TRBJ2-5; 10 bases line up with TRBD1. V shed 6 bases and J 3 bases; nucleotides not matched to a gene: 8. This CDR3 is 15 amino acids long. Germline V gene lookup returns CDR1 SGHRS and CDR2 YFSETQ. In nucleotides, the CDR3 is TGCGCCAGCACCAAACCAGGGACAGGGGAAGAGACCCAGTACTTC. Translating gives CASTKPGTGEETQYF.

In this sample, this clonotype turned up many times. V is TRBV19 and J is TRBJ1-5; possibly TRBD1 for D (5 bases). Between the trimmed V and J ends, which lost 9 bases and 3 bases, there was a span of 18 bases. This CDR3 is built from 15 residues. Germline CDR1 LNHDA, CDR2 SQIVND (reference sequence). The CDR3, as DNA: TGTGCCAGCGAAAAAGTAAGACAGAACAATCAGCCCCAGCATTTT. Amino acids: CASEKVRQNNQPQHF. Looking up the rest from reference TRBV19 and TRBJ1-5 gives the full variable domain: DGGITQSPKYLFRKEGQNVTLSCEQNLNHDAMYWYRQDPGQGLRLIYYSQIVNDFQKGDIAEGYSVSREKKESFPLTVTSAQKNPTAFYLCASEKVRQNNQPQHFGDGTRLSIL.